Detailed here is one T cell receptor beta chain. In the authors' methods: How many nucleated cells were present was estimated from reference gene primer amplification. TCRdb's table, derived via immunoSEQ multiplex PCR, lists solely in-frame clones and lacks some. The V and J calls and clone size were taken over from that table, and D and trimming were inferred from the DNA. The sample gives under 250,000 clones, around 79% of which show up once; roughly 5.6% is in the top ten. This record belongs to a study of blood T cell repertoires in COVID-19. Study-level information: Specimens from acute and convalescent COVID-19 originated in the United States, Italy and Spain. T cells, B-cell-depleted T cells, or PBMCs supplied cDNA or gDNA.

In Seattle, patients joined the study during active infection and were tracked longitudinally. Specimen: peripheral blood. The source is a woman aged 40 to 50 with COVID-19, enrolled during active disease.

In nucleotides, the CDR3 is TGCGCCAGCAGCCTAACTAGCGGGGTCCTGGGTGAGCAGTTCTTC. Its translation is CASSLTSGVLGEQFF. This chain links TRBV4-1 with TRBJ2-1; 10 bases are a match to TRBD2. Losses at the gene ends were 4 bases for V and 9 bases for J; bases not matched to a gene: 9. The CDR3 is 15 residues long. The germline CDR1 and CDR2 sequences are MGHRA and YSYEKL.